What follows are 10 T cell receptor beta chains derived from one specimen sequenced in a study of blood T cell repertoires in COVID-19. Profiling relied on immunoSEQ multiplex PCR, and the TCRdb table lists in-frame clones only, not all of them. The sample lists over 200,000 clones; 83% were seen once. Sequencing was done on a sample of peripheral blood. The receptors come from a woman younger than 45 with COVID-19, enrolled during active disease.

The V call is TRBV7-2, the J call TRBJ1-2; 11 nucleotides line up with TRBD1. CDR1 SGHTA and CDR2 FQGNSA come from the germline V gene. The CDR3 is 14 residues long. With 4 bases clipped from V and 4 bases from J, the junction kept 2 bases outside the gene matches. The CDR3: CASSSGQGAYGYTF. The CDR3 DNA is TGTGCCAGCAGCTCAGGACAGGGGGCCTATGGCTACACCTTC.

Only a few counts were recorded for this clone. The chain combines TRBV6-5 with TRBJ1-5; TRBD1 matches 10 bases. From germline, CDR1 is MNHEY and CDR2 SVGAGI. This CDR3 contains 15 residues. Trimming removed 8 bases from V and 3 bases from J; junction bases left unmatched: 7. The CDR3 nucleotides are TGTGCCAGCCGACAGGGGGCCCTCGACAATCAGCCCCAGCATTTT. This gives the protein CASRQGALDNQPQHF.

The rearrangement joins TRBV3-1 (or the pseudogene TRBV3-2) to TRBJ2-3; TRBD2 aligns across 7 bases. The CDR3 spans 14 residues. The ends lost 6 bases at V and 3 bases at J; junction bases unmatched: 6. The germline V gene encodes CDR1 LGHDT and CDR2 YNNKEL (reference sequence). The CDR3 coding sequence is TGTGCCAGCAGAACGGGGGGTAAGACAGATACGCAGTATTTT. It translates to CASRTGGKTDTQYF.

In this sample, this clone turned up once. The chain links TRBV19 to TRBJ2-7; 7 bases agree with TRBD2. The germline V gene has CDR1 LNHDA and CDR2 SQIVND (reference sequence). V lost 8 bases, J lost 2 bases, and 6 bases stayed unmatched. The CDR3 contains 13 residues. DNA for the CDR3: TGTGCCAGTCGATCTAGCGGCACCTACGAGCAGTACTTC. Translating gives CASRSSGTYEQYF.

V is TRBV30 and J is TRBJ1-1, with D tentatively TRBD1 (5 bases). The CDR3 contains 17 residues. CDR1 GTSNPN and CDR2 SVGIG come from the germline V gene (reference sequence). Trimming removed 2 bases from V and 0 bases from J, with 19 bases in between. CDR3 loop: CAWSSWGGTLMNTEAFF. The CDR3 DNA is TGTGCCTGGAGTTCATGGGGGGGGACCCTCATGAACACTGAAGCTTTCTTT.

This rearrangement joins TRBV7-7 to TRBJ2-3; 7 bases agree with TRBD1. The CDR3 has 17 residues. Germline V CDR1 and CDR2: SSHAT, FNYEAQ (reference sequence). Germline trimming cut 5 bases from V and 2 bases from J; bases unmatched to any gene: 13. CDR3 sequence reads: CASSQGSGGIDTDTQYF. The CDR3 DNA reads TGTGCCAGCAGCCAGGGCTCAGGGGGAATTGACACAGATACGCAGTATTTT.

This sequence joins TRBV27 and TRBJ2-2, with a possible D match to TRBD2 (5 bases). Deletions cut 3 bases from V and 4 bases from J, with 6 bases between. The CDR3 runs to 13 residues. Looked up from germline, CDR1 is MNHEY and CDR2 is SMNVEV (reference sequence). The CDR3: CASSLGVTGELFF. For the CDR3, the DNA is TGTGCCAGCAGTTTGGGAGTCACCGGGGAGCTGTTTTTT.

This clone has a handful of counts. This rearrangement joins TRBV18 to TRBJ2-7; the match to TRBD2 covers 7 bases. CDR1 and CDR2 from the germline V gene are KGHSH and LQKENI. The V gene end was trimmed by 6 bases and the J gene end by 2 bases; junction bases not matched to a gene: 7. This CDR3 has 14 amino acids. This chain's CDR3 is CASSFRGDAYEQYF. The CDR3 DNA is TGTGCCAGCTCCTTCCGGGGGGACGCCTACGAGCAGTACTTC.

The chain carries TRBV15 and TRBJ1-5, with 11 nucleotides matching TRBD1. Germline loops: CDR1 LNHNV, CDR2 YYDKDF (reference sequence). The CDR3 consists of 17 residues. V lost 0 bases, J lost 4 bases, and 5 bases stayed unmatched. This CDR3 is CATSRDPRDRGNQPQHF. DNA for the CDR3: TGTGCCACCAGCAGAGATCCCCGGGACAGGGGGAATCAGCCCCAGCATTTT. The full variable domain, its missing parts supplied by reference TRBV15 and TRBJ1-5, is DAMVIQNPRYQVTQFGKPVTLSCSQTLNHNVMYWYQQKSSQAPKLLFHYYDKDFNNEADTPDNFQSRRPNTSFCFLDIRSPGLGDTAMYLCATSRDPRDRGNQPQHFGDGTRLSIL.

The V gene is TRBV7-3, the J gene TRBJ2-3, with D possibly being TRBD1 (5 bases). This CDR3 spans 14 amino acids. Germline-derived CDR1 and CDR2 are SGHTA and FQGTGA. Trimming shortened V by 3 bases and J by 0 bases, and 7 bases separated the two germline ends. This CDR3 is CASSFRGSTDTQYF. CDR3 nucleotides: TGTGCCAGCAGCTTTAGGGGTAGCACAGATACGCAGTATTTT.